This T cell receptor beta chain was recovered during a study of identical twins. General observations from the study: Cord blood's abundant beta clonotypes had fewer insertions, unlike memory repertoires.

TCRdb used MiXCR to reprocess the 5' RACE reads, holding one entry per CDR3 protein. The sample lists fewer than 900,000 distinct CDR3 sequences; around 21% were seen once. This clonotype was recorded a few times. Antigen specificity is unknown. Germline CDR1 and CDR2: MNHEY and SVGEGT. The junction had 13 bases not matched to a gene; V was cut back by 11 bases and J by 6 bases. This CDR3 contains 14 residues. These sequences were also reported in another study, on T cells expressing NK-cell markers. From that paper: The CD3+CD56-NKG2C+ fraction of a handful of donors was likewise dominated by these clonotypes.

The chain employs TRBV6-2 or TRBV6-3 and TRBJ2-1, with 7 positions matching TRBD2. The specimen sequenced was PBMCs. This TCR derives from a woman between 18 and 30 years old in good health. The CDR3 is CAGRVAGYSNEQFF. The CDR3 nucleotides read TGTGCCGGTCGGGTAGCGGGTTATTCCAATGAGCAGTTCTTC.